A single sample gave rise to the 32 T cell receptor beta chains below, sequenced in a study of cytomegalovirus exposure and HLA in healthy donors. PCR used 60 Vbeta primers and 13 Jbeta primers. Data came from immunoSEQ multiplex PCR; TCRdb stores just in-frame clones and leaves some out. The table shows some 200,000 clones, with roughly 72% occurring only once. The sample consisted of PBMCs. These receptors originate from a woman younger than 45 in good health and CMV-seropositive.

The rearrangement joins TRBV27 to TRBJ2-1, with 12 bases aligning to TRBD1. The germline V gene has CDR1 MNHEY and CDR2 SMNVEV (reference sequence). Trimming took 2 bases from V and 10 from J; bases not matched to a gene: 6. The CDR3 is made up of 15 amino acids. The CDR3 reads CASSLGTGGRLEQFF. DNA for the CDR3: TGTGCCAGCAGTTTAGGGACAGGGGGCCGGTTGGAGCAGTTCTTC.

CDR3 region: CASSTGTPITYEQYF. The CDR3 nucleotides are TGCGCCAGCAGCACGGGGACTCCGATAACCTACGAGCAGTACTTC. The chain combines TRBV5-1 with TRBJ2-7, with D perhaps TRBD2 (6 bases). The CDR3 consists of 15 residues. Germline V gene data show CDR1 as SGHRS and CDR2 as YFSETQ. V gave up 4 bases and J gave up 2 bases, with 16 bases separating them.

This chain joins TRBV7-8 and TRBJ1-5; D uncertain. V was trimmed by 1 base and J by 0 bases, leaving 13 bases between them. Looked up from germline, CDR1 is SGHVS and CDR2 is FQNEAQ. CDR3 length equals 17 residues. Written as DNA, the CDR3 is TGTGCCAGCAGCTTAGTAGGGCAGACTATTAGCAATCAGCCCCAGCATTTT. It yields the protein CASSLVGQTISNQPQHF.

The chain uses TRBV6-5 and TRBJ1-1; D not resolved. The CDR3 loop spans 14 amino acids. Trimming shortened V by 3 bases and J by 0 bases, and 8 bases separated the two germline ends. The germline V gene encodes CDR1 MNHEY and CDR2 SVGAGI. The CDR3 reads CASSYSSLNTEAFF. The CDR3, as DNA: TGTGCCAGCAGTTATTCCTCCCTGAACACTGAAGCTTTCTTT.

The chain joins TRBV7-2 to TRBJ2-7; 7 bases agree with TRBD1. V shed 5 bases and J 0 bases; nucleotides not matched to a gene: 4. The length of the CDR3 is 14 residues. Germline lookup yields CDR1 SGHTA and CDR2 FQGNSA. The DNA for the CDR3 is TGTGCCAGCAGCGTGGACAGGAGCTCCTACGAGCAGTACTTC. It is translated as CASSVDRSSYEQYF.

The genes are TRBV29-1 and TRBJ1-1, with D tentatively TRBD1 (6 bases). Trimming left V 0 bases short and J 4 bases short, with 15 bases between. Germline CDR1 and CDR2: SQVTM and ANQGSEA. The CDR3 contains 15 residues. The CDR3 here is CSVEEAGAWGTEAFF. CDR3 nucleotide sequence: TGCAGCGTTGAAGAGGCGGGGGCGTGGGGCACTGAAGCTTTCTTT.

This chain connects TRBV11-3 to TRBJ2-3; the match to TRBD1 covers 11 bases. The germline V gene encodes CDR1 SGHNT and CDR2 YENEEA. The CDR3 contains 18 residues. Trimming took 5 bases from V and 0 from J; bases not matched to a gene: 10. The chain's CDR3 is CASSPSPWTGGSTDTQYF. In nucleotides, the CDR3 is TGTGCCAGCAGCCCATCCCCCTGGACAGGGGGCAGCACAGATACGCAGTATTTT.

The chain uses TRBV5-4 and TRBJ2-7; 9 nucleotides line up with TRBD2. After removal of 3 bases from V and 4 bases from J, the junction contained 8 bases not matched to a gene. The CDR3 length is 15 residues. The V gene's germline CDR1 is SGHNT and CDR2 YYREEE (reference sequence). CDR3 DNA sequence: TGTGCCAGCAGCTCAGGAGGACTAGCGCTTTACGAGCAGTACTTC. Its protein product is CASSSGGLALYEQYF.

The chain carries TRBV27 and TRBJ2-1; D might be TRBD2 (5 bases). The CDR3 extends over 14 amino acids. Germline assignment: CDR1 MNHEY and CDR2 SMNVEV (reference sequence). Between the trimmed V and J ends, which lost 8 bases and 2 bases, there was a span of 13 bases. DNA of the CDR3: TGTGCCAGCCGCCTAGCCGGAGCCTACAATGAGCAGTTCTTC. Its protein is CASRLAGAYNEQFF.

The chain recombines TRBV7-2 with TRBJ1-1, with a weak D call TRBD1 (5 bases). V was shortened by 3 bases and J by 9 bases, with 14 bases between the two germline ends. CDR3 length: 13 residues. From germline, CDR1 is SGHTA and CDR2 FQGNSA. This chain's CDR3 is CASSFTGEQKAFF. The CDR3, as DNA: TGTGCCAGCAGCTTTACAGGAGAACAAAAAGCTTTCTTT.

This clone was found once. The chain links TRBV7-9 to TRBJ2-2, with D possibly TRBD1 on 6 matching bases. The germline gives CDR1 SEHNR, CDR2 FQNEAQ (reference sequence). The V end was cut by 2 bases, the J end by 3 bases, with 10 bases between. There are 15 residues in the CDR3. CDR3 protein: CASSLNRVDTGELFF. The CDR3 nucleotides read TGTGCCAGCAGCTTAAACAGGGTGGACACCGGGGAGCTGTTTTTT.

The rearrangement joins TRBV6-5 to TRBJ2-5; 12 bases fit TRBD1. Trimming cost V 6 bases and J 11 bases; bases outside gene matches: 13. CDR1 is MNHEY, CDR2 SVGAGI, per germline. The CDR3 has 15 residues. The CDR3 sequence is CASRETGQGAREQYF. In nucleotides, the CDR3 is TGTGCCAGCAGGGAGACGGGACAGGGGGCGAGGGAGCAGTACTTC.

The rearrangement joins TRBV9 to TRBJ2-7; 9 nucleotides agree with TRBD2. The CDR3 sequence is 15 residues long. With V trimmed by 0 bases and J by 2 bases, 3 bases remained unmatched. Germline V gene lookup returns CDR1 SGDLS and CDR2 YYNGEE. The CDR3 loop reads CASSVGGGGAYEQYF. DNA for the CDR3: TGTGCCAGCAGCGTAGGAGGCGGGGGGGCCTACGAGCAGTACTTC.

This rearrangement joins TRBV28 to TRBJ2-7; D gene uncertain. Trimming pared 10 bases from V and 1 base from J, leaving 14 bases between. There are 13 residues in the CDR3. Per germline, CDR1 MDHEN and CDR2 SYDVKM. The CDR3: CAITESGSYEQYF. The DNA for the CDR3 is TGTGCCATTACAGAGTCTGGGTCCTACGAGCAGTACTTC.

The J gene is TRBJ1-5, the V gene TRBV27, with D possibly matching TRBD1 (5 bases). The germline V gene encodes CDR1 MNHEY and CDR2 SMNVEV (reference sequence). The CDR3 runs 14 residues. V gave up 5 bases and J gave up 3 bases, with 11 bases separating them. CDR3 amino acids: CASSPRQYNQPQHF. The CDR3 nucleotides are TGTGCCAGCAGTCCTAGACAGTACAATCAGCCCCAGCATTTT.

This rearrangement joins TRBV4-3 to TRBJ2-3; no reliable D call. CDR1 is LGHNA, CDR2 YSLEER, per germline. With 0 bases removed from V and 0 bases from J, the gap between germline ends came to 7 bases. This CDR3 region has 15 residues. This chain's CDR3 is CASSQDWASTDTQYF. The CDR3 DNA is TGCGCCAGCAGCCAAGATTGGGCTAGCACAGATACGCAGTATTTT.

This clone was recorded a few times. A read error may produce the germline difference seen at one junction end. The J gene is TRBJ1-1, the V gene TRBV20-1, with 10 bases fitting TRBD1. The V gene's germline CDR1 is DFQATT and CDR2 SNEGSKA (reference sequence). The CDR3 covers 11 residues. The CDR3 loop is CSAYQTGGVIF. DNA for the CDR3: TGCAGTGCCTACCAGACAGGGGGCGTGATCTTT.

V and J are TRBV5-1 and TRBJ1-1, with 8 bases aligning to TRBD1. J lost 3 bases, V lost 5 bases, and 3 bases had no gene match. The germline CDR1 and CDR2 sequences are SGHRS and YFSETQ. This CDR3 is 13 amino acids long. This CDR3 is CASRLDRDTEAFF. The CDR3 nucleotides read TGCGCCAGCAGACTGGACAGGGACACTGAAGCTTTCTTT.

This chain connects TRBV27 to TRBJ2-7; 7 bases are shared with TRBD1. The trim removed 3 bases at V and 3 bases at J, leaving 8 bases unmatched. CDR3 length: 15 amino acids. Germline assignment: CDR1 MNHEY and CDR2 SMNVEV (reference sequence). The CDR3 region is CASSLIQGKSYEQYF. CDR3 nucleotide sequence: TGTGCCAGCAGTTTGATACAGGGGAAAAGCTACGAGCAGTACTTC.

As DNA, the CDR3 is TGTGCCAGCAGCGCCGTAACAGGTGAGACTTCGACAGATACGCAGTATTTT. Its protein product is CASSAVTGETSTDTQYF. The J gene is TRBJ2-3, the V gene TRBV9; the D gene is possibly TRBD1 (5 bases). Germline V CDR1 and CDR2: SGDLS, YYNGEE. The CDR3 contains 17 residues. The V and J ends lost 3 bases and 3 bases respectively, with 20 bases between them.

This rearrangement joins TRBV5-1 to TRBJ2-2; possibly TRBD2 for D (5 bases). The V end lost 6 bases, the J end lost 2 bases, and 14 bases lay between the germline ends. Germline CDR1 SGHRS, CDR2 YFSETQ. CDR3 length: 15 amino acids. This CDR3 reads CASTSTGYNTGELFF. CDR3 DNA: TGCGCCAGCACAAGCACGGGGTATAACACCGGGGAGCTGTTTTTT.

The rearrangement links TRBV19 to TRBJ1-3; no clear D gene. CDR3 size: 15 residues. Germline V gene data show CDR1 as LNHDA and CDR2 as SQIVND (reference sequence). Deletions cut 3 bases from V and 1 base from J, with 10 bases between. The CDR3 loop reads CASSISSRSGNTIYF. CDR3 coding DNA: TGTGCCAGTAGTATCTCTAGTCGGTCTGGAAACACCATATATTTT.

The chain recombines TRBV5-6 with TRBJ1-6; D is perhaps TRBD1 (5 bases). The V end lost 0 bases, the J end lost 10 bases, and 14 bases lay between the germline ends. Germline lookup yields CDR1 SGHDT and CDR2 YYEEEE. The CDR3 consists of 15 residues. CDR3 in amino acids: CASSLGTGMGSPLHF. CDR3 DNA: TGTGCCAGCAGCTTGGGCACAGGCATGGGGTCACCCCTCCACTTT.

The chain recombines TRBV11-2 with TRBJ1-1; D gene ambiguous. Trimming cost V 0 bases and J 7 bases, with 6 bases left between them. CDR1 is SGHAT and CDR2 is FQNNGV in the germline V gene. The CDR3 runs to 12 residues. The CDR3 DNA reads as TGTGCCAGCAGCTTAGAAGGAGGTGAAGCTTTCTTT. Translation: CASSLEGGEAFF. The full variable domain, with the rest looked up from reference TRBV11-2 and TRBJ1-1, is EAGVAQSPRYKIIEKRQSVAFWCNPISGHATLYWYQQILGQGPKLLIQFQNNGVVDDSQLPKDRFSAERLKGVDSTLKIQPAKLEDSAVYLCASSLEGGEAFFGQGTRLTVV.

The rearrangement uses TRBV29-1 and TRBJ2-3; 7 bases align to TRBD2. Looked up from germline, CDR1 is SQVTM and CDR2 is ANQGSEA. The V segment lost 4 bases and the J segment 3 bases; nucleotides outside the gene matches: 7. The CDR3 contains 14 residues. CDR3 sequence reads: CSVVVGGWTDTQYF. DNA of the CDR3: TGCAGCGTTGTGGTCGGGGGGTGGACAGATACGCAGTATTTT.

The chain uses TRBV28 and TRBJ2-5; 8 positions agree with TRBD2. CDR1 and CDR2 from the germline V gene are MDHEN and SYDVKM. This CDR3 is 15 amino acids long. J was trimmed by 1 base and V by 3 bases; bases with no gene match: 4. The CDR3 region has the DNA TGTGCCAGCAGTTTTAGCGGGGCTAGCCAAGAGACCCAGTACTTC. It specifies CASSFSGASQETQYF.

This chain links TRBV28 with TRBJ1-3; D remains ambiguous. In germline, CDR1 is MDHEN, CDR2 SYDVKM. Between the trimmed V and J ends, which lost 6 bases and 0 bases, there was a span of 12 bases. The CDR3 has 15 amino acids. In nucleotides, the CDR3 is TGTGCCAGCAGGCCTGACACGTCCTCTGGAAACACCATATATTTT. Its protein is CASRPDTSSGNTIYF.

The gene calls are TRBV6-5 and TRBJ2-1, with 9 positions matching TRBD2. Germline V gene data show CDR1 as MNHEY and CDR2 as SVGAGI. The CDR3 sequence is 15 residues long. V lost 6 bases and J lost 7; bases outside the gene matches: 10. CDR3 sequence: CASSPPLAGLNEQFF. The CDR3 bases are TGTGCCAGCAGCCCCCCGCTAGCGGGACTAAATGAGCAGTTCTTC.

The chain carries TRBV6-1 and TRBJ2-2; a weak D match, TRBD2 (6 bases). CDR1 and CDR2 from the germline V gene are MNHNS and SASEGT. This CDR3 spans 15 amino acids. With 5 bases removed from V and 4 bases from J, the gap between germline ends came to 14 bases. The CDR3 DNA sequence: TGTGCCAGCAGTCCAATCGGGGGTTCCACCGGGGAGCTGTTTTTT. Translated, it gives CASSPIGGSTGELFF.

This clone was found once. J is TRBJ2-5 and V is TRBV28; weak D call: TRBD2 (5 bases). Germline CDR1 reads MDHEN; CDR2 reads SYDVKM. V dropped 5 bases and J dropped 1 base, with 17 bases sitting between them. The CDR3 covers 16 residues. CDR3 amino acids: CASSPSWVHTQETQYF. The CDR3 DNA is TGTGCCAGCAGTCCTAGCTGGGTGCATACCCAAGAGACCCAGTACTTC.

This sequence joins TRBV27 and TRBJ1-6; no clear D. CDR3 length: 13 amino acids. V dropped 6 bases and J dropped 7 bases, with 10 bases sitting between them. Germline V gene lookup returns CDR1 MNHEY and CDR2 SMNVEV (reference sequence). For the CDR3, the DNA is TGTGCCAGCAGGCCAGGCCTCAATTCACCCCTCCACTTT. Protein sequence: CASRPGLNSPLHF.

The J gene is TRBJ2-7, the V gene TRBV27; D possibly corresponds to TRBD1 (5 bases). This CDR3 region has 12 residues. Trimming cost V 3 bases and J 5 bases, with 8 bases left between them. CDR1 MNHEY and CDR2 SMNVEV come from the germline V gene (reference sequence). The CDR3 protein is CASSLLGHEQYF. In nucleotides, the CDR3 is TGTGCCAGCAGTTTGCTGGGGCACGAGCAGTACTTC.